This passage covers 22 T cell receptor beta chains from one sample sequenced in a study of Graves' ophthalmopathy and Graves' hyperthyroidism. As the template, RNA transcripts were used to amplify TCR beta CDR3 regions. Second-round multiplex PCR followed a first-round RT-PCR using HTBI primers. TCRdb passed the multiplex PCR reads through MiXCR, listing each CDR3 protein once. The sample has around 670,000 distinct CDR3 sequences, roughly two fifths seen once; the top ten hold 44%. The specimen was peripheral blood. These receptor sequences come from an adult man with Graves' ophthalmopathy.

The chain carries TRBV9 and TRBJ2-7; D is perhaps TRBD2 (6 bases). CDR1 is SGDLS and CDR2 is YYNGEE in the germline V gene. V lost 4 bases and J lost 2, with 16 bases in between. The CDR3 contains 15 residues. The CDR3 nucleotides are TGTGCCAGCAGCCAAGATTACGGGAGTCCCTACGAGCAGTACTTC. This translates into CASSQDYGSPYEQYF.

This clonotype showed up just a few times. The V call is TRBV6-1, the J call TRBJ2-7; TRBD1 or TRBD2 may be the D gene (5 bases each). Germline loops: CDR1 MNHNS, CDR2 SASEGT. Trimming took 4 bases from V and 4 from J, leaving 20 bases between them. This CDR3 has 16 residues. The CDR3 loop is CASSGGTRRISYEQYF. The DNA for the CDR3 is TGTGCCAGCAGTGGGGGGACCCGGAGGATATCTTACGAGCAGTACTTC.

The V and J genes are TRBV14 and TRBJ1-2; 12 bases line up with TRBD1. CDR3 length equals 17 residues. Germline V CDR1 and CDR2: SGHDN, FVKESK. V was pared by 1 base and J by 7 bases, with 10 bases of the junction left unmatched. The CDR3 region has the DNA TGTGCCAGCAGCCAAGGTACCGGGACAGGGGGCGCCGGTGGCTACACCTTC. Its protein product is CASSQGTGTGGAGGYTF. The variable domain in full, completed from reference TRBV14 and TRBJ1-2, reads EAGVTQFPSHSVIEKGQTVTLRCDPISGHDNLYWYRRVMGKEIKFLLHFVKESKQDESGMPNNRFLAERTGGTYSTLKVQPAELEDSGVYFCASSQGTGTGGAGGYTFGSGTRLTVV.

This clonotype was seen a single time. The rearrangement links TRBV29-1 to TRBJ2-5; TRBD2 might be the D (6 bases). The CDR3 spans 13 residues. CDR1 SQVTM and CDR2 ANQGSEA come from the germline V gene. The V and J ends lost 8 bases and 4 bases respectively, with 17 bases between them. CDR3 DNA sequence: TGCAGCTTGGTTGCGGGATCGGGAGAGACCCAGTACTTC. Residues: CSLVAGSGETQYF.

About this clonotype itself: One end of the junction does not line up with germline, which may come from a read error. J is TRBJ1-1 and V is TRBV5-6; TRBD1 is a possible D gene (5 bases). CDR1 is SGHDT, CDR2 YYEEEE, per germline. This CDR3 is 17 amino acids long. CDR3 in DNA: TGCGCCAGCAGCCCTGACCCTTTACACGGGAGGGGAGCTGAAGCTTTCTTT. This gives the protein CASSPDPLHGRGAEAFF.

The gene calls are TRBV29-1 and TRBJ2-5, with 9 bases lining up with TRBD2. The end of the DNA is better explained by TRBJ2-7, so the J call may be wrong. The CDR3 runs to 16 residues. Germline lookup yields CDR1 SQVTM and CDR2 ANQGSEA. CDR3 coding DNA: TGCAGCGTTGAGCAGACAGGACTAGCGAGGGACAGCGAGCAGTACTTC. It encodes CSVEQTGLARDSEQYF.

The CDR3 spells CSVQGWTTDTQYF. The CDR3 DNA follows: TGCAGCGTTCAGGGGTGGACCACAGATACGCAGTATTTT. The rearrangement joins TRBV29-1 to TRBJ2-3, with TRBD1 as a possible D gene (6 bases). CDR1 and CDR2 (germline): SQVTM, ANQGSEA. The CDR3 spans 13 residues. The germline V and J ends were trimmed by 5 bases and 2 bases, with 11 bases remaining between them.

The CDR3 sequence: CSARGRRLSNDPQHF. In DNA, the CDR3 is TGCAGTGCTAGAGGGAGGCGGCTGAGTAATGATCCCCAGCATTTT. The genes are TRBV20-1 and TRBJ1-5; no reliable D call. The ends were cut back, 1 base at V and 10 bases at J, with 20 bases in the middle. The CDR3 is 15 residues long. CDR1 is DFQATT, CDR2 SNEGSKA, per germline (reference sequence).

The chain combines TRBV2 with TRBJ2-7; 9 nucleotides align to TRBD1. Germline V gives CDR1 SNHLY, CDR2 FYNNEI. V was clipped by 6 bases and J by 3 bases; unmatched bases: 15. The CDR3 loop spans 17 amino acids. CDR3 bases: TGTGCCAGCAGCTCGGGGCGCCCGGGACAGGGAAACTACGAGCAGTACTTC. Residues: CASSSGRPGQGNYEQYF.

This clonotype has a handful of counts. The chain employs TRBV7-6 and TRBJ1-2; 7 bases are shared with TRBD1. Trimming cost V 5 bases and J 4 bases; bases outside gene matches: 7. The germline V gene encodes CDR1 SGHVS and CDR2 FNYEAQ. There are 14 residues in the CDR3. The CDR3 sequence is CASSPQKGAYGYTF. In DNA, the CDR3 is TGTGCCAGCAGCCCCCAAAAGGGGGCCTATGGCTACACCTTC.

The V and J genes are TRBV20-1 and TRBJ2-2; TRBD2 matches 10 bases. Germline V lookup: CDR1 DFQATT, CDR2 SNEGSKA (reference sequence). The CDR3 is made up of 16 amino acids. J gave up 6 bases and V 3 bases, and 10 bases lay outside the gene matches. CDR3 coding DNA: TGCAGTGCTAGGAGACCGGGACTAGCGTTCGCCGGGGAGCTGTTTTTT. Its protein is CSARRPGLAFAGELFF.

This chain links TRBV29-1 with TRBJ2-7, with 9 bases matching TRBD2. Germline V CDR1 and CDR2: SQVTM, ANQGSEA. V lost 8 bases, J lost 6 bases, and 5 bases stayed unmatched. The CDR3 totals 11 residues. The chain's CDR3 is CSFSGRGEQYF. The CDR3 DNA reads TGCAGCTTTAGCGGGAGAGGCGAGCAGTACTTC.

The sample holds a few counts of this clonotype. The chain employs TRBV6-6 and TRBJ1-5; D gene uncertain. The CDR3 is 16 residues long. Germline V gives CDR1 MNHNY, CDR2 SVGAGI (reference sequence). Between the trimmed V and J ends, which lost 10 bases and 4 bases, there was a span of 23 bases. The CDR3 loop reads CATTKRELDVNQPQHF. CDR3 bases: TGTGCCACGACCAAAAGAGAACTGGACGTTAATCAGCCCCAGCATTTT.

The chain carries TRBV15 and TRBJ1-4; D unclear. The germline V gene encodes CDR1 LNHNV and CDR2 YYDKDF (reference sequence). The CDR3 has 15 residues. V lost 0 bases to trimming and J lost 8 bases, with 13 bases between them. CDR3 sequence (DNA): TGTGCCACCAGCAGAGATCTTAGGGAACCCGAAAAACTGTTTTTT. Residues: CATSRDLREPEKLFF.

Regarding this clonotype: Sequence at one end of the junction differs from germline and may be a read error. The CDR3 reads CASSLTLNHGYTF. CDR3 DNA sequence: TGTGCCAGCAGCCTAACCCTTAACCATGGCTACACCTTC. The chain carries TRBV2 and TRBJ1-2; D is unclear. This CDR3 region has 13 residues. Germline CDR1 reads SNHLY; CDR2 reads FYNNEI.

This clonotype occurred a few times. The CDR3 loop is CASSFRDRGANEKLFF. DNA of the CDR3: TGTGCCAGCAGTTTCCGAGACAGGGGCGCTAATGAAAAACTGTTTTTT. The J gene is TRBJ1-4, the V gene TRBV12-3 or TRBV12-4, with TRBD1 identical over 8 bases. V gave up 3 bases and J gave up 3 bases; unmatched junction bases: 6. The CDR3 is made up of 16 amino acids.

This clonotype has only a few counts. This chain's CDR3 is CSAPGLGVYNEQFF. CDR3 sequence (DNA): TGCAGTGCCCCCGGCTTAGGGGTCTACAATGAGCAGTTCTTC. The gene calls are TRBV20-1 and TRBJ2-1; D is possibly TRBD1 (5 bases). Germline V gene lookup returns CDR1 DFQATT and CDR2 SNEGSKA (reference sequence). The CDR3 totals 14 residues. Trimming cost V 6 bases and J 3 bases, with 15 bases left between them.

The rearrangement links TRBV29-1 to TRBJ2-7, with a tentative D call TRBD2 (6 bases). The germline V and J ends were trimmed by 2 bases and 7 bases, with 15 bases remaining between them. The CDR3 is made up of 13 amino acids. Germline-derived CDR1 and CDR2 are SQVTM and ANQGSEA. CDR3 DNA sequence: TGCAGCGTTGAATTCGGGAGAGGCGGAGAGCAGTACTTC. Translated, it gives CSVEFGRGGEQYF.

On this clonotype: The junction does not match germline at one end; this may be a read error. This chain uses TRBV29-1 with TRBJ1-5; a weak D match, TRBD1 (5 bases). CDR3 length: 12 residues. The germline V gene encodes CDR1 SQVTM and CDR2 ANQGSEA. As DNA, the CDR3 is TGCGGCGTTGGCCAGGGAGATCAGCCCCAGCATTTT. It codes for CGVGQGDQPQHF.

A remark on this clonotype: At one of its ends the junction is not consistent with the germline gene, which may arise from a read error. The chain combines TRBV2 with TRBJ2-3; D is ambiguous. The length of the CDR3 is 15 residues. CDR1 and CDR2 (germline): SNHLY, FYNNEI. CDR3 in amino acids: CASSETPGVTDPQYF. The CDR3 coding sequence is TGTGCCAGCAGCGAAACCCCGGGCGTCACAGATCCGCAGTATTTT.

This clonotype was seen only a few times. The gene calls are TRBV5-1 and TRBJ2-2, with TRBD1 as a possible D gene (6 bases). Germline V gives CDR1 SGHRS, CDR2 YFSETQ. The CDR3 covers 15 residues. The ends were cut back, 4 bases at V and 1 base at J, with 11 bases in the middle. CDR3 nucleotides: TGCGCCAGCAGCACAGGGACCCAGAACACCGGGGAGCTGTTTTTT. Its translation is CASSTGTQNTGELFF.

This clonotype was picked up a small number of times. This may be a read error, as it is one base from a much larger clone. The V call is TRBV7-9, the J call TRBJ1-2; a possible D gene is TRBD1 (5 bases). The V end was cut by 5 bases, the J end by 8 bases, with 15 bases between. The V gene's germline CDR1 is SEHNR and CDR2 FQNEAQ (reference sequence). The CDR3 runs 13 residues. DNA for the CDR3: TGTGCCAGCAGCCTCGACGGGACGTCAGGCTACACCTTC. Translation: CASSLDGTSGYTF.